The 9 T cell receptor beta chains reported below all come from one sample, sequenced in a study of cytomegalovirus exposure and HLA in healthy donors. Method: immunoSEQ multiplex PCR; TCRdb's copy keeps in-frame clones and lacks some. The sample gives tens of thousands of clones, approximately 96% of which show up once; 8.5% to 10% is in the top ten. The sequenced sample consisted of PBMCs. These receptors all stem from a man younger than 45 in good health and CMV-seropositive.

The chain couples TRBV4-3 to TRBJ2-7, with 14 nucleotides matching TRBD2. Germline CDR1 reads LGHNA; CDR2 reads YSLEER. The CDR3 is made up of 17 amino acids. Trimming at V came to 4 bases and at J to 6 bases, leaving 11 bases not matched to a gene. Written as DNA, the CDR3 is TGCGCCAGCAGCCGAGGGACTAGCGGGAGTCCGGTCGGCGAGCAGTACTTC. This sequence encodes CASSRGTSGSPVGEQYF.

The rearrangement links TRBV5-1 to TRBJ2-2; 7 bases agree with TRBD2. The CDR3 is 15 residues long. V gave up 7 bases and J gave up 6 bases; unmatched junction bases: 12. Germline lookup yields CDR1 SGHRS and CDR2 YFSETQ. CDR3 residues: CASLRGLEGSGELFF. CDR3 bases: TGCGCCAGCTTGAGAGGACTAGAGGGGTCCGGGGAGCTGTTTTTT.

J is TRBJ2-1 and V is TRBV4-3, with a weak D call TRBD2 (5 bases). The CDR3 consists of 16 residues. Trimming shortened V by 0 bases and J by 0 bases, and 9 bases separated the two germline ends. Per germline, CDR1 LGHNA and CDR2 YSLEER. This CDR3 is CASSQESGVSYNEQFF. The CDR3 region has the DNA TGCGCCAGCAGCCAAGAGAGCGGTGTCTCCTACAATGAGCAGTTCTTC.

The genes are TRBV27 and TRBJ2-3, with D possibly TRBD2 on 5 matching bases. Germline CDR1 reads MNHEY; CDR2 reads SMNVEV (reference sequence). V lost 1 base, J lost 0 bases, and 14 bases lay in between. The CDR3 covers 17 residues. The CDR3 region is CASSLFGPRASTDTQYF. CDR3 DNA: TGTGCCAGCAGTTTATTCGGACCGAGGGCGAGCACAGATACGCAGTATTTT.

V usage is TRBV11-1 and J usage is TRBJ2-3; 9 positions agree with TRBD2. The CDR3 consists of 16 residues. The V and J ends lost 8 bases and 6 bases, in that order; junction bases with no gene match: 15. Germline lookup yields CDR1 SGHAT and CDR2 FQDESV (reference sequence). The CDR3 here is CASGGVASGATDTQYF. CDR3 nucleotides: TGTGCCAGCGGGGGAGTGGCTAGCGGGGCCACTGATACGCAGTATTTT.

This clone has a handful of counts. The J gene is TRBJ2-3, the V gene TRBV4-2; 15 positions match TRBD2. Germline V lookup: CDR1 LGHNA, CDR2 YNFKEQ. The CDR3 has 18 amino acids. The ends lost 4 bases at V and 0 bases at J; junction bases unmatched: 5. CDR3 amino acids: CASSPGLAGGPSTDTQYF. The CDR3 coding sequence is TGTGCCAGCAGCCCCGGACTAGCGGGAGGGCCTAGCACAGATACGCAGTATTTT.

The chain has TRBV5-1 and TRBJ2-1; 7 bases line up with TRBD2. Germline V lookup: CDR1 SGHRS, CDR2 YFSETQ. V trimming: 4 bases; J trimming: 8 bases; junction bases outside the gene matches: 21. This CDR3 spans 18 amino acids. For the CDR3, the DNA is TGCGCCAGCAGCCCGGGTATCTTCGGCGGCGGGACTATCGATGAGCAGTTCTTC. Translation: CASSPGIFGGGTIDEQFF.

This chain links TRBV4-3 with TRBJ2-2; 7 bases align to TRBD2. The germline CDR1 and CDR2 sequences are LGHNA and YSLEER. CDR3 size: 15 residues. The trim removed 6 bases at V and 1 base at J, leaving 5 bases unmatched. The CDR3, as DNA: TGCGCCAGCAGTCCCCGGGAGGAGAACACCGGGGAGCTGTTTTTT. This sequence encodes CASSPREENTGELFF.

V usage is TRBV6-1 and J usage is TRBJ2-1, with D possibly TRBD1 on 6 matching bases. Germline V gene lookup returns CDR1 MNHNS and CDR2 SASEGT. V lost 6 bases, J lost 3 bases, and 12 bases lay in between. This CDR3 is built from 14 residues. The CDR3 DNA is TGTGCCAGCAGCAGGGGAGCCAACTACAATGAGCAGTTCTTC. It specifies CASSRGANYNEQFF.